These T cell receptor beta chains were read from a single sample in a study of blood T cell repertoires in COVID-19. The table came from immunoSEQ multiplex PCR; TCRdb's copy has only in-frame clones and leaves some out. The sample comprises 150,000 or so clones, roughly 78% of which are singletons, and 8% to 8.5% rests with the top ten. Source material: peripheral blood. The receptors originated from a woman in her fifties or sixties with COVID-19, enrolled during active disease. The CDR3 runs from the conserved cysteine through the conserved F or W. Each record gives: V gene, CDR3 protein.

v_gene: TRBV7-2
CDR3aa: CASSLVTRTVGLNTEAFF

v_gene: TRBV28
CDR3aa: CASRDRGNYEQYF

v_gene: TRBV15
CDR3aa: CATSREGLASNEQFF

v_gene: TRBV7-2
CDR3aa: CASSEAHRSTDTQYF

v_gene: TRBV5-5
CDR3aa: CASRAGLTKETQYF

v_gene: TRBV5-4
CDR3aa: CASSLNGGAGDNEQFF

v_gene: TRBV6-5
CDR3aa: CASGTGNTGELFF

v_gene: TRBV7-3
CDR3aa: CASSRGGSDTQYF

v_gene: TRBV19
CDR3aa: CASRTGTASNQPQHF

v_gene: TRBV28
CDR3aa: CAAGRLLGAYNSPLHF

v_gene: TRBV11-2
CDR3aa: CASSLAVTNQPQHF

v_gene: TRBV3-1/TRBV3-2
CDR3aa: CASGSRFGNQPQHF

v_gene: TRBV18
CDR3aa: CASSQTKGQGNYNSPLHF

v_gene: TRBV6-5
CDR3aa: CASEGLAGANEQFF

v_gene: TRBV7-9
CDR3aa: CASSLGKGAGGYTF

v_gene: TRBV7-9
CDR3aa: CASSPDSNTEAFF

v_gene: TRBV27
CDR3aa: CASSPVDWGPMDTQYF

v_gene: TRBV23-1
CDR3aa: CASRRSEGSSAF

v_gene: TRBV19
CDR3aa: CASTGEGRRYTGELFF

v_gene: TRBV28
CDR3aa: CASSLHGSNQPQHF

v_gene: TRBV2
CDR3aa: CASSDLRSNQPQHF

v_gene: TRBV5-1
CDR3aa: CASSLMAAGTGELFF

v_gene: TRBV12-3/TRBV12-4
CDR3aa: CASSPRGNTIYF

v_gene: TRBV2
CDR3aa: CASSLASYNEQFF

v_gene: TRBV5-1
CDR3aa: CASSPGTSGRNEQYF

v_gene: TRBV2
CDR3aa: CASRPRQGAGSPLHF

v_gene: TRBV27
CDR3aa: CASSSGLGGYTF

v_gene: TRBV27
CDR3aa: CASSLFTLAGGNEQFF

v_gene: TRBV5-1
CDR3aa: CASSPGTGRQRLAGELFF

v_gene: TRBV5-5
CDR3aa: CASSLGGGISTDTQYF

v_gene: TRBV25-1
CDR3aa: CASSVAVSNEQFF

v_gene: TRBV29-1
CDR3aa: CSVRDRDTDTQYF

v_gene: TRBV7-8
CDR3aa: CASSTGLGYGYTF

v_gene: TRBV14
CDR3aa: CASSRLAGGINEQFF

v_gene: TRBV4-1
CDR3aa: CASSQEARPNNSPLHF